The text below deals with one TCR beta chain. Germline V lookup: CDR1 SGHRS, CDR2 YFSETQ. V was shortened by 4 bases and J by 0 bases, with 12 bases between the two germline ends. CDR3 length equals 15 residues. This sample stems from a study of shared clonotypes between healthy human individuals. Profiled with immunoSEQ multiplex PCR; TCRdb holds only in-frame clones, not every one. The sample lists roughly 1 million clones; about 76% were seen once. This clonotype originated in a man aged 18 to 30 in good health. Specimen: memory CD4+ T cells sorted from blood. As for subset: CD45RA-negative fraction. The chain uses TRBV5-1 and TRBJ2-3, with D perhaps matching TRBD1 (6 bases). CDR3 residues: CASSPRTASTDTQYF. The CDR3 region has the DNA TGCGCCAGCAGCCCGAGGACAGCTAGCACAGATACGCAGTATTTT.